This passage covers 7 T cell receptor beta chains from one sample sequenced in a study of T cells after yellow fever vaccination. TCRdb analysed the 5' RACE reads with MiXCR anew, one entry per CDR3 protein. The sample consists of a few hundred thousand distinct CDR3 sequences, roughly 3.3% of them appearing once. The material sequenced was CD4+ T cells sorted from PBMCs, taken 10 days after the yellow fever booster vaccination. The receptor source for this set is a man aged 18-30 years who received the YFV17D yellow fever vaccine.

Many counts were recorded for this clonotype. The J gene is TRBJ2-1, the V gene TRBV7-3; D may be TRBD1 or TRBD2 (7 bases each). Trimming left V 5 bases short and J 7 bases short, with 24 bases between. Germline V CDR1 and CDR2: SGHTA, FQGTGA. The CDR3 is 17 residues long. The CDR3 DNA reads TGTGCCAGCAGCCTACAACCCGGGGAGGGGGCGATTAATGAGCAGTTCTTC. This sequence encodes CASSLQPGEGAINEQFF.

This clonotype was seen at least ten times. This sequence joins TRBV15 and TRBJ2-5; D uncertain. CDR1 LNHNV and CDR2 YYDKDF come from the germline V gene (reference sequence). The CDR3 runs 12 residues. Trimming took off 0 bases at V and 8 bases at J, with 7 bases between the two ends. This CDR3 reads CATSRDIETQYF. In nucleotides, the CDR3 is TGTGCCACCAGCAGAGATATTGAAACCCAGTACTTC.

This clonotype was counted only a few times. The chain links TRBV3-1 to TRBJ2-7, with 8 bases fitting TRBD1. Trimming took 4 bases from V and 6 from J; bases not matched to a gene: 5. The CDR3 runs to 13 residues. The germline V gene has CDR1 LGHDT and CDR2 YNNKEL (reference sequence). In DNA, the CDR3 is TGTGCCAGCAGCCGGACAGGGAAAGGCGAGCAGTACGTC. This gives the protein CASSRTGKGEQYV.

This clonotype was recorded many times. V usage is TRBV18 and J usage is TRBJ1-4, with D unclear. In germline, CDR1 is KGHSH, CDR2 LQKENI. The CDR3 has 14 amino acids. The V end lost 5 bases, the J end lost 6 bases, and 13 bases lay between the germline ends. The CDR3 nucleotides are TGTGCCAGCTCATCGCAAAATAAGGATGAAAAACTGTTTTTT. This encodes CASSSQNKDEKLFF.

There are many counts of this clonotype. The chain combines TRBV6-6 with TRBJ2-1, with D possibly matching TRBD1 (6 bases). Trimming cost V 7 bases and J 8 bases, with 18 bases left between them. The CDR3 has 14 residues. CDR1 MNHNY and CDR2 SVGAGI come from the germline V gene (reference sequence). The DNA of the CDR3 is TGTGCCAGCATCGGTCCTCGCAGGGGCCATGAGCAGTTCTTC. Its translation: CASIGPRRGHEQFF.

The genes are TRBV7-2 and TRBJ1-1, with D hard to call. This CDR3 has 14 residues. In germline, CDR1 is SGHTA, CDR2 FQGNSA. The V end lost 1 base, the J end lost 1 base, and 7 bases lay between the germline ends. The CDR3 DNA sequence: TGTGCCAGCAGCTTAGGTGCCTGGAACACTGAAGCTTTCTTT. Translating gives CASSLGAWNTEAFF.

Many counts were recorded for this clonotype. The CDR3 nucleotides are TGCGCCAGCAGCTTGGCTAGCGGAGCCTACAATGAGCAGTTCTTC. Translated, it gives CASSLASGAYNEQFF. The genes are TRBV5-1 and TRBJ2-1; TRBD2 matches 7 bases. The junction had 2 bases not matched to a gene; V was cut back by 0 bases and J by 2 bases. The CDR3 is 15 residues long. Germline loops: CDR1 SGHRS, CDR2 YFSETQ.